The present TCR beta chain was sequenced within a study of graft-versus-host responses after intestinal transplantation. Study background: Each recipient received anti-thymocyte globulin induction, then tacrolimus and steroids for about 3 years.

Using immunoSEQ multiplex PCR, the repertoire was profiled, and TCRdb retains in-frame clones only, with some absent. Here the sample spans about 29,000 clones, about 92% being singletons. This clonotype was obtained from a human patient who received an intestinal transplant, so some T cells may come from the graft donor. Sequenced here: PBMCs, sampled around 63 days after intestinal transplant.

The CDR3 reads CASSTDSYQPQHF. CDR3 in DNA: TGTGCCAGCAGTACCGACAGTTATCAGCCCCAGCATTTT. V is TRBV6-5 and J is TRBJ1-5; tentative D call: TRBD1 (5 bases). Germline V CDR1 and CDR2: MNHEY, SVGAGI. Trimming removed 5 bases from V and 5 bases from J, with 10 bases in between. The CDR3 loop spans 13 amino acids.